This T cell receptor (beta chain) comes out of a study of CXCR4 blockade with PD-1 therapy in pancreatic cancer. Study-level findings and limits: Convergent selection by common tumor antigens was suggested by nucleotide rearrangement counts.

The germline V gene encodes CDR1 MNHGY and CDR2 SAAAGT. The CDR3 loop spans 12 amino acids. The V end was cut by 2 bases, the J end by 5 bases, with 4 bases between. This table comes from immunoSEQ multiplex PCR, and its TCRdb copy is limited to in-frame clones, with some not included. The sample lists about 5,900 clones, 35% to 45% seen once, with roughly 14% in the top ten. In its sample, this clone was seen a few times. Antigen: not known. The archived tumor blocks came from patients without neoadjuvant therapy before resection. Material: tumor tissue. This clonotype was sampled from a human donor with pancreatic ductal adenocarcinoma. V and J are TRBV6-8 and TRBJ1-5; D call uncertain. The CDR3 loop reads CASSYQDQPQHF. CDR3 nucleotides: TGTGCCAGCAGTTACCAAGATCAGCCCCAGCATTTT.